The 18 T cell receptor beta chains reported below all come from one sample, sequenced in a study of T cell repertoires in cytomegalovirus infection. TCRdb recomputed calls from the reads with MiXCR, one row per CDR3 protein. Found here are about 680,000 distinct CDR3 sequences, 20% to 30% of them singletons; the top ten hold 8%. Sequencing input: CD8+ T cells from PBMCs. These receptors all stem from a human donor in good health (CMV status not recorded). Some clones in this sample may be carry-over from other donors' samples.

This clonotype was seen once. J is TRBJ2-3 and V is TRBV19; 9 nucleotides line up with TRBD2. J was trimmed by 4 bases and V by 3 bases; bases with no gene match: 8. This CDR3 has 16 residues. Looked up from germline, CDR1 is LNHDA and CDR2 is SQIVND (reference sequence). DNA for the CDR3: TGTGCCAGTAGTATCCCCGGAGGCGGGGGGGCAGATACGCAGTATTTT. Amino acids: CASSIPGGGGADTQYF.

This clonotype showed up many times. V is TRBV7-9 and J is TRBJ2-1; maybe TRBD1 (6 bases). There are 12 residues in the CDR3. Trimming took 5 bases from V and 7 from J, leaving 9 bases between them. Germline V CDR1 and CDR2: SEHNR, FQNEAQ (reference sequence). The chain's CDR3 is CASSNRVNEQFF. The CDR3 region has the DNA TGTGCCAGCAGCAACAGGGTAAATGAGCAGTTCTTC.

A few counts support this clonotype. V is TRBV7-9 and J is TRBJ1-2; TRBD1 agrees at 8 bases. With 6 bases clipped from V and 3 bases from J, the junction kept 9 bases outside the gene matches. There are 15 residues in the CDR3. Germline V gene data show CDR1 as SEHNR and CDR2 as FQNEAQ (reference sequence). DNA for the CDR3: TGTGCCAGCAGGCGACAGGGGCTAAAGGACTATGGCTACACCTTC. Its protein product is CASRRQGLKDYGYTF.

In this sample, this clonotype turned up a few times. The chain couples TRBV7-2 to TRBJ2-7, with 9 bases identical to TRBD2. Germline CDR1 reads SGHTA; CDR2 reads FQGNSA. V was pared by 5 bases and J by 2 bases, with 13 bases of the junction left unmatched. The length of the CDR3 is 17 residues. CDR3 bases: TGTGCCAGCAGCCCCAGGGGTACAGAGCGGGGGGCCTACGAGCAGTACTTC. Protein sequence: CASSPRGTERGAYEQYF. The whole variable domain, filled in from reference TRBV7-2 and TRBJ2-7, reads GAGVSQSPSNKVTEKGKDVELRCDPISGHTALYWYRQSLGQGLEFLIYFQGNSAPDKSGLPSDRFSAERTGGSVSTLTIQRTQQEDSAVYLCASSPRGTERGAYEQYFGPGTRLTVT.

The V and J genes are TRBV19 and TRBJ2-1; weak D call: TRBD1 (5 bases). This CDR3 is built from 15 residues. The germline V and J ends were trimmed by 4 bases and 8 bases, with 18 bases remaining between them. CDR1 is LNHDA, CDR2 SQIVND, per germline (reference sequence). The CDR3 DNA follows: TGTGCCAGTAGTACCAGGGTGGGCAGAGTGGATGAGCAGTTCTTC. Translated: CASSTRVGRVDEQFF. The full variable domain, its missing parts supplied by reference TRBV19 and TRBJ2-1, is DGGITQSPKYLFRKEGQNVTLSCEQNLNHDAMYWYRQDPGQGLRLIYYSQIVNDFQKGDIAEGYSVSREKKESFPLTVTSAQKNPTAFYLCASSTRVGRVDEQFFGPGTRLTVL.

The chain links TRBV15 to TRBJ2-5; the D is unclear. CDR3 length: 14 amino acids. V dropped 5 bases and J dropped 0 bases, with 10 bases sitting between them. CDR1 and CDR2 (germline): LNHNV, YYDKDF (reference sequence). DNA for the CDR3: TGTGCCACCAGCGCTTGGACCAACCAAGAGACCCAGTACTTC. As protein: CATSAWTNQETQYF.

This clonotype was counted at least ten times. V is TRBV6-5 and J is TRBJ1-6; weak D call: TRBD1 (6 bases). V was pared by 5 bases and J by 0 bases, with 23 bases between. Germline V gives CDR1 MNHEY, CDR2 SVGAGI. CDR3 length: 20 amino acids. CDR3 sequence: CASSGRQVIRSSSYNSPLHF. CDR3 in DNA: TGTGCCAGCAGTGGCCGACAGGTCATACGCTCAAGCTCCTATAATTCACCCCTCCACTTT.

This clonotype has just a few counts. The chain carries TRBV7-4 and TRBJ2-1; 10 bases align to TRBD1. The germline gives CDR1 SGHVT, CDR2 SQSDAQ. V lost 4 bases to trimming and J lost 0 bases; unmatched junction nucleotides: 3. This CDR3 is built from 16 residues. CDR3 nucleotide sequence: TGTGCCAGCAGCTGGACAGGGGGGAGCTCCTACAATGAGCAGTTCTTC. Translation gives CASSWTGGSSYNEQFF.

A single count supports this clonotype. Since a much larger clone is just one base distant, this may be a read error. The CDR3 DNA reads as TGTGCCAACAGACACGCGACAGGGGCCGAGCAGTACTTC. Its protein is CANRHATGAEQYF. The chain is built from TRBV7-2 and TRBJ2-7; 8 bases fit TRBD1. The CDR3 consists of 13 residues. Germline values: CDR1 SGHTA, CDR2 FQGNSA. V shed 10 bases, J shed 6 bases, and the junction held 11 bases outside the gene matches.

The CDR3 region has the DNA TGCAGTGCGCAGCTAGCGGGGGGGGGTTACAATGAGCAGTTCTTC. Translation: CSAQLAGGGYNEQFF. The chain combines TRBV20-1 with TRBJ2-1; 12 bases fit TRBD2. Germline-derived CDR1 and CDR2 are DFQATT and SNEGSKA (reference sequence). V shed 6 bases, J shed 4 bases, and the junction held 7 bases outside the gene matches. The CDR3 is made up of 15 amino acids.

As for this clonotype: Possible read error: a much larger clone is one base away. The rearrangement uses TRBV14 and TRBJ1-1; D unresolved. Germline loops: CDR1 SGHDN, CDR2 FVKESK. The CDR3 has 12 residues. Trimming took 3 bases from V and 5 from J, leaving 7 bases between them. The CDR3 is CASSHGWTEAFF. DNA of the CDR3: TGTGCCAGCAGCCACGGGTGGACTGAAGCTTTCTTT.

This clonotype has only a few counts. The rearrangement links TRBV28 to TRBJ2-5; 7 bases map to TRBD1. Germline CDR1 MDHEN, CDR2 SYDVKM. Unmatched junction bases numbered 8, after V lost 6 bases and J lost 1 base. The CDR3 spans 15 residues. Here the CDR3 DNA reads TGTGCCAGCAGAGCAGACAGGGATCCCCAAGAGACCCAGTACTTC. It encodes CASRADRDPQETQYF.

This clonotype has just a few counts. V is TRBV29-1 and J is TRBJ2-3; D is uncertain. This CDR3 is 13 amino acids long. V lost 2 bases and J 6 bases, leaving 12 bases between the germline ends. Germline CDR1 and CDR2: SQVTM and ANQGSEA. The CDR3: CSVESQQRDTQYF. CDR3 sequence (DNA): TGCAGCGTTGAAAGCCAGCAACGGGATACGCAGTATTTT.

This clonotype was recorded at least ten times. The chain uses TRBV7-9 and TRBJ2-1; D is undetermined. The CDR3 sequence is 12 residues long. Germline V gene sequence: CDR1 SEHNR, CDR2 FQNEAQ (reference sequence). Trimming pared 8 bases from V and 5 bases from J, leaving 10 bases between. The CDR3 sequence is CASEATDNEQFF. In nucleotides, the CDR3 is TGTGCCAGCGAGGCCACAGACAATGAGCAGTTCTTC.

This chain links TRBV7-9 with TRBJ1-2; D remains ambiguous. The CDR3 sequence is 14 residues long. With 5 bases removed from V and 7 bases from J, the gap between germline ends came to 17 bases. Germline lookup yields CDR1 SEHNR and CDR2 FQNEAQ (reference sequence). For the CDR3, the DNA is TGTGCCAGCAGCCTATACCGACCCCCTGGTGGCTACACCTTC. Amino acid sequence: CASSLYRPPGGYTF.

The chain couples TRBV20-1 to TRBJ1-2; TRBD1 matches at 8 bases. Unmatched junction bases numbered 19, after V lost 6 bases and J lost 10 bases. This CDR3 is 15 amino acids long. Per the germline V gene, CDR1 is DFQATT and CDR2 is SNEGSKA (reference sequence). The CDR3 region has the DNA TGCAGTGCAACCCCAGTCCCAGGGGGCCGGCTTGTCTACACCTTC. Protein product: CSATPVPGGRLVYTF.

This chain joins TRBV12-3 or TRBV12-4 and TRBJ2-1; D gene uncertain. V was cut by 1 base and J by 3 bases, with 10 bases left in between. The CDR3 totals 15 residues. The CDR3 sequence: CASSLGQKFYNEQFF. The CDR3 DNA reads TGTGCCAGCAGTTTAGGGCAGAAATTCTACAATGAGCAGTTCTTC.

This chain connects TRBV20-1 to TRBJ1-5; 7 bases are shared with TRBD1. With V trimmed by 3 bases and J by 9 bases, 20 bases remained unmatched. This CDR3 spans 17 amino acids. Germline V gene sequence: CDR1 DFQATT, CDR2 SNEGSKA (reference sequence). The CDR3 loop reads CSARYTHRGSFQGPQHF. As DNA, the CDR3 is TGCAGTGCTAGGTATACCCACAGGGGCTCTTTTCAAGGGCCCCAGCATTTT.